The 24 T cell receptor beta chains below come from one sample, sequenced in a study of T cells and Merkel cell carcinoma outcomes. Sequenced by immunoSEQ multiplex PCR; TCRdb stores in-frame clones only, minus some. The profile shows roughly 5,800 clones, roughly 80% of them singletons. Sequences were obtained from tumor tissue from Merkel cell carcinoma. Source of these receptors: a human donor with Merkel cell carcinoma.

This sequence joins TRBV10-3 and TRBJ2-1; a possible D gene is TRBD2 (7 bases). The length of the CDR3 is 15 residues. The V end lost 10 bases, the J end lost 0 bases, and 16 bases lay between the germline ends. Germline CDR1 and CDR2: ENHRY and SYGVKD. CDR3 region: CATQGGGISYNEQFF. DNA for the CDR3: TGTGCCACCCAAGGGGGGGGGATCTCCTACAATGAGCAGTTCTTC.

This clone has a single count. The chain combines TRBV5-1 with TRBJ2-7; D assignment may be TRBD1 or TRBD2 (5 bases each). The CDR3 runs 14 residues. Trimming stripped 5 bases from V and 0 bases from J, with 12 bases between. The germline V gene encodes CDR1 SGHRS and CDR2 YFSETQ. CDR3 sequence (DNA): TGCGCCAGCAGGGGGACGGCTAGCTCCTACGAGCAGTACTTC. Translating gives CASRGTASSYEQYF.

The V and J genes are TRBV5-6 and TRBJ2-7; no definite D call. This CDR3 is built from 13 residues. With 0 bases removed from V and 1 base from J, the gap between germline ends came to 5 bases. Germline V lookup: CDR1 SGHDT, CDR2 YYEEEE. The CDR3 coding sequence is TGTGCCAGCAGCTTGGACGGATCCTACGAGCAGTACTTC. This codes for CASSLDGSYEQYF.

This clone was detected a few times. This chain connects TRBV29-1 to TRBJ2-5, with a possible D match to TRBD1 (5 bases). The CDR3 is made up of 14 amino acids. Germline CDR1 is SQVTM and CDR2 is ANQGSEA. Deletions cut 7 bases from V and 0 bases from J, with 15 bases between. CDR3: CSADSFGYQETQYF. DNA of the CDR3: TGCAGCGCAGACAGTTTCGGGTACCAAGAGACCCAGTACTTC.

V is TRBV11-2 and J is TRBJ2-1; no definite D call. V gave up 1 base and J gave up 2 bases, with 12 bases separating them. The CDR3 is 16 amino acids. Germline V gene data show CDR1 as SGHAT and CDR2 as FQNNGV. As DNA, the CDR3 is TGTGCCAGCAGCTTAGTGGCCGACCTGACCTACAATGAGCAGTTCTTC. Translated, it gives CASSLVADLTYNEQFF.

This sequence joins TRBV11-1 and TRBJ2-7; TRBD2 agrees at 13 bases. V shed 3 bases and J 6 bases; nucleotides not matched to a gene: 2. The CDR3 runs to 14 residues. Germline CDR1 reads SGHAT; CDR2 reads FQDESV (reference sequence). For the CDR3, the DNA is TGTGCCAGCAGCTTCCGACTAGCGGGAGGCGAGCAGTACTTC. It specifies CASSFRLAGGEQYF.

As regards this clone: The same CDR3 can be traced to other DNA sequences in this sample. The rearrangement joins TRBV7-2 to TRBJ2-7; D gene unclear. CDR1 and CDR2 from the germline V gene are SGHTA and FQGNSA. V lost 0 bases to trimming and J lost 7 bases, with 4 bases between them. The CDR3 runs 11 residues. CDR3 in DNA: TGTGCCAGCAGCTTAGCTGGTGAGCAGTACTTC. This gives the protein CASSLAGEQYF. Full variable domain (remainder filled in from reference TRBV7-2 and TRBJ2-7): GAGVSQSPSNKVTEKGKDVELRCDPISGHTALYWYRQSLGQGLEFLIYFQGNSAPDKSGLPSDRFSAERTGGSVSTLTIQRTQQEDSAVYLCASSLAGEQYFGPGTRLTVT.

The chain carries TRBV4-2 and TRBJ1-5, with a possible D match to TRBD1 (6 bases). Germline V lookup: CDR1 LGHNA, CDR2 YNFKEQ. With 8 bases removed from V and 2 bases from J, the gap between germline ends came to 16 bases. CDR3 length: 15 amino acids. The DNA of the CDR3 is TGTGCCAGCCCCTCCACGTACAGGGGCAATCAGCCCCAGCATTTT. It translates to CASPSTYRGNQPQHF.

The chain combines TRBV6-5 with TRBJ2-1, with 12 bases aligning to TRBD2. The CDR3 extends over 13 amino acids. J was trimmed by 10 bases and V by 4 bases; bases with no gene match: 2. The germline V gene has CDR1 MNHEY and CDR2 SVGAGI. The CDR3 nucleotides read TGTGCCAGCAGTTTCGGGACTAGCGGGGAGCAGTTCTTC. Translated, it gives CASSFGTSGEQFF.

This clone was seen just once. The chain combines TRBV10-3 with TRBJ2-1; D is undetermined. CDR3 size: 14 residues. Trimming pared 0 bases from V and 8 bases from J, leaving 11 bases between. From germline, CDR1 is ENHRY and CDR2 SYGVKD. CDR3 sequence: CAISESTNRDEQFF. Written as DNA, the CDR3 is TGTGCCATCAGTGAGTCTACTAATAGGGATGAGCAGTTCTTC.

The chain couples TRBV5-4 to TRBJ2-1; the D is unclear. The CDR3 sequence is 12 residues long. Germline assignment: CDR1 SGHNT and CDR2 YYREEE (reference sequence). With 0 bases removed from V and 9 bases from J, the gap between germline ends came to 7 bases. The CDR3 spells CASSLARSEQFF. CDR3 bases: TGTGCCAGCAGCTTGGCCAGGTCTGAGCAGTTCTTC.

The chain recombines TRBV2 with TRBJ2-7, with TRBD1 matching 7 bases. The CDR3 is 15 amino acids. Unmatched junction bases numbered 15, after V lost 7 bases and J lost 6 bases. Germline V gene data show CDR1 as SNHLY and CDR2 as FYNNEI. The CDR3 coding sequence is TGTGCCAGCACCCCACAGGGGCCTAATTCTGGCGAGCAGTACTTC. Translation gives CASTPQGPNSGEQYF. Together with reference TRBV2 and TRBJ2-7, the CDR3 gives the full variable domain: EPEVTQTPSHQVTQMGQEVILRCVPISNHLYFYWYRQILGQKVEFLVSFYNNEISEKSEIFDDQFSVERPDGSNFTLKIRSTKLEDSAMYFCASTPQGPNSGEQYFGPGTRLTVT.

The CDR3 spells CASSGPLGTSTDTQYF. The CDR3 region has the DNA TGCGCCAGCAGCGGGCCTCTAGGAACTAGCACAGATACGCAGTATTTT. The gene calls are TRBV5-1 and TRBJ2-3, with no clear D. The V and J ends lost 4 bases and 0 bases respectively, with 15 bases between them. CDR3 size: 16 residues. Germline V gene sequence: CDR1 SGHRS, CDR2 YFSETQ.

This sequence joins TRBV10-3 and TRBJ2-7; 9 bases are shared with TRBD1. V was pared by 3 bases and J by 2 bases, with 8 bases of the junction left unmatched. Per the germline V gene, CDR1 is ENHRY and CDR2 is SYGVKD. The CDR3 totals 16 residues. The chain's CDR3 is CAISESTGQGTYEQYF. In DNA form, the CDR3 reads TGTGCCATCAGTGAAAGCACAGGACAGGGGACCTACGAGCAGTACTTC.

CDR3 amino acids: CASSLQQDNSPLHF. CDR3 DNA sequence: TGTGCCAGCAGTTTACAGCAGGATAATTCACCCCTCCACTTT. This rearrangement joins TRBV28 to TRBJ1-6; the D is unclear. The CDR3 extends over 14 amino acids. Trimming shortened V by 2 bases and J by 5 bases, and 7 bases separated the two germline ends. Germline V gene lookup returns CDR1 MDHEN and CDR2 SYDVKM.

The rearrangement links TRBV2 to TRBJ2-6; the match to TRBD2 covers 13 bases. There are 19 residues in the CDR3. Germline CDR1 is SNHLY and CDR2 is FYNNEI. The V gene end was trimmed by 6 bases and the J gene end by 0 bases; junction bases not matched to a gene: 8. CDR3 in amino acids: CASSALTSGRVSGANVLTF. In nucleotides, the CDR3 is TGTGCCAGCAGCGCTCTCACTAGCGGGAGGGTCTCTGGGGCCAACGTCCTGACTTTC.

The chain couples TRBV7-9 to TRBJ1-2; D remains ambiguous. There are 14 residues in the CDR3. Trimming pared 0 bases from V and 0 bases from J, leaving 5 bases between. Germline CDR1 and CDR2: SEHNR and FQNEAQ (reference sequence). This CDR3 is CASSLAIPNYGYTF. The CDR3 DNA follows: TGTGCCAGCAGCTTAGCCATTCCTAACTATGGCTACACCTTC.

The chain links TRBV5-1 to TRBJ1-5; D uncertain. There are 17 residues in the CDR3. Trimming removed 0 bases from V and 0 bases from J, with 13 bases in between. The V gene's germline CDR1 is SGHRS and CDR2 YFSETQ. Here the CDR3 reads CASSLDGGPISNQPQHF. DNA of the CDR3: TGCGCCAGCAGCTTGGATGGAGGGCCCATTAGCAATCAGCCCCAGCATTTT. The full variable domain, with the rest looked up from reference TRBV5-1 and TRBJ1-5, is KAGVTQTPRYLIKTRGQQVTLSCSPISGHRSVSWYQQTPGQGLQFLFEYFSETQRNKGNFPGRFSGRQFSNSRSEMNVSTLELGDSALYLCASSLDGGPISNQPQHFGDGTRLSIL.

The rearrangement joins TRBV5-1 to TRBJ2-7; the D gene is possibly TRBD2 (6 bases). The CDR3 totals 16 residues. Trimming took off 0 bases at V and 0 bases at J, with 13 bases between the two ends. From germline, CDR1 is SGHRS and CDR2 YFSETQ. The CDR3 DNA is TGCGCCAGCAGCTTGGGTCCGGGGGACCCCTCCTACGAGCAGTACTTC. Protein: CASSLGPGDPSYEQYF.

CDR3 sequence reads: CASSAQISYEQYF. The CDR3 region has the DNA TGTGCCAGCAGTGCCCAAATCTCCTACGAGCAGTACTTC. The rearrangement joins TRBV28 to TRBJ2-7; D remains ambiguous. The CDR3 totals 13 residues. Germline V gene sequence: CDR1 MDHEN, CDR2 SYDVKM. The ends were cut back, 5 bases at V and 0 bases at J, with 8 bases in the middle.

The V call is TRBV21-1, the J call TRBJ2-7; the table's D call TRBD2 went unverified against the DNA. TRBV21-1 is marked as a pseudogene. The length of the CDR3 is 15 residues. This CDR3 is CASTPNDTGSYEQYF. As DNA, the CDR3 is TGTGCCAGCACCCCGAATGACACGGGAAGCTACGAGCAGTACTTC.

This clone came up a few times. This chain links TRBV30 with TRBJ1-1; the D gene is possibly TRBD1 (5 bases). The CDR3 sequence is 10 residues long. V lost 5 bases and J 8 bases, leaving 9 bases between the germline ends. The germline gives CDR1 GTSNPN, CDR2 SVGIG (reference sequence). The CDR3 DNA is TGTGCCTGGGCCGAGGGGGAAGCTTTCTTT. Translating it yields CAWAEGEAFF.

The chain's CDR3 is CASSLQQGGTEAFF. CDR3 bases: TGCGCCAGCAGCTTGCAACAGGGCGGGACTGAAGCTTTCTTT. The chain joins TRBV5-1 to TRBJ1-1; maybe TRBD1 (6 bases). Between the trimmed V and J ends, which lost 1 base and 5 bases, there was a span of 12 bases. Germline V gene data show CDR1 as SGHRS and CDR2 as YFSETQ. The CDR3 is 14 amino acids.

This sequence joins TRBV19 and TRBJ2-3, with unresolved D. CDR1 and CDR2 (germline): LNHDA, SQIVND (reference sequence). The CDR3 is made up of 15 amino acids. Trimming cost V 3 bases and J 5 bases, with 15 bases left between them. The CDR3: CASSILGNYIDTQYF. For the CDR3, the DNA is TGTGCCAGTAGTATCCTGGGGAACTATATAGATACGCAGTATTTT.